This is a list of T cell receptor beta chains from one sample in a study of beta chain features in type 1 diabetes. Repertoires were generated with immunoSEQ multiplex PCR, while TCRdb's copy carries only in-frame clones and drops some. The sample yields about 160,000 clones, around 8% seen once. Sequencing was performed on central memory CD4+ T cells from blood. The source of these receptors is a man aged 18 to 29 in good health. Each CDR3 is given with its conserved first and last residue. Clone size is stated in some rows and not others, as once, few, many or a class when expanded.

size,V,J,CDR3
many,TRBV28,TRBJ2-3,CASSLLQGGGTDTQYF
few,TRBV10-3,TRBJ2-3,CAISGVTSELDTQYF
few,TRBV27,TRBJ2-1,CASSRSSVTPNEQFF
many,TRBV19,TRBJ1-5,CASSSQGSGQPQHF
NA,TRBV5-1,TRBJ2-3,CASRIGTDTQYF
NA,TRBV14,TRBJ1-2,CASSQAGQGSSYGYTF
NA,TRBV4-2,TRBJ2-5,CASSPGGETQYF
few,TRBV5-1,TRBJ2-3,CASSLSPASGGTDTQYF
few,TRBV5-1,TRBJ2-2,CASEPRGLTGELFF
many,TRBV7-2,TRBJ2-2,CASSRVRDTGELFF
NA,TRBV19,TRBJ1-1,CASSDSRGRGSTEAFF
few,TRBV6-5,TRBJ2-5,CASIRGGRETQYF
few,TRBV7-8,TRBJ2-5,CASSIGQAETQYF
few,TRBV7-2,TRBJ2-7,CASSLSGSYEQYF
many,TRBV7-6,TRBJ2-5,CASSLGAGQETQYF
few,TRBV7-9,TRBJ1-6,CASSSGQGYSPLHF
few,TRBV2,TRBJ1-2,CASSEWDRSGYTF
few,TRBV30,TRBJ1-3,CASGPGALGNTIYF
NA,TRBV19,TRBJ1-5,CASSPTGGNQPQHF
few,TRBV28,TRBJ2-7,CAGAGTDPYEQYF
NA,TRBV29-1,TRBJ2-7,CSATLTGTGSVQYF
NA,TRBV6-5,TRBJ1-2,CASSRGQESDGYTF
NA,TRBV4-2,TRBJ2-7,CASSQVLAGAYEQYF
many,TRBV2,TRBJ2-2,CASRQGGTGELFF
few,TRBV6-5,TRBJ1-4,CASSYSILQAREKLFF
NA,TRBV19,TRBJ1-2,CASMRQGGVGDGYTF
once,TRBV30,TRBJ1-5,CAWSGGGNQPQHF
few,TRBV5-6,TRBJ1-6,CASSSDRGRWGSPLHF
NA,TRBV19,TRBJ2-3,CASADYLTRSRTDTQYF
few,TRBV7-9,TRBJ2-3,CASSLVGADTQYF
NA,TRBV18,TRBJ2-5,CASSPSRKETQYF
NA,TRBV25-1,TRBJ1-2,CASSEFSWGRDFGGYTF